This entry lists 31 T cell receptor beta chains sequenced from one sample in a study of monozygotic twins with inflammatory bowel disease. TCRdb re-called the 5' RACE reads, yielding one record per CDR3 amino acid sequence without DNA. This sample's table reports 120,000 to 150,000 distinct CDR3 sequences. Sequenced input: blood. The source is a human donor with ulcerative colitis or Crohn's disease, or a healthy co-twin of an affected twin (not recorded which).

The chain couples TRBV30 to TRBJ1-1; TCRdb calls TRBD1, which cannot be checked without DNA. CDR1 is GTSNPN and CDR2 is SVGIG in the germline V gene (reference sequence). The length of the CDR3 is 14 residues. CDR3 amino acids: CAWRTGAFTTEAFF.

The rearrangement joins TRBV4-3 to TRBJ2-3; TCRdb picks TRBD2, but there is no DNA to check that call. The CDR3 is made up of 17 amino acids. Germline CDR1 and CDR2: LGHNA and YSLEER. CDR3 sequence reads: CASSQDGLAGSTDTQYF.

V is TRBV12-2 and J is TRBJ2-5; TCRdb gives TRBD1 as the D gene, but with no DNA this cannot be confirmed. TRBV12-2 is tagged as a pseudogene. There are 12 residues in the CDR3. Here the CDR3 reads CASRGGFETQYF.

The chain couples TRBV4-3 to TRBJ1-2; without DNA, the TCRdb call of TRBD1 cannot be checked. CDR1 and CDR2 from the germline V gene are LGHNA and YSLEER. The CDR3 covers 15 residues. The CDR3: CASSQDTGYLFGYTF.

The gene calls are TRBV5-4 and TRBJ2-7; with no DNA, the TCRdb D assignment of TRBD2 cannot be verified. This CDR3 comprises 16 residues. Germline V gives CDR1 SGHNT, CDR2 YYREEE (reference sequence). The CDR3 sequence: CASSLGGGQFSYEQYF.

This chain connects TRBV7-6 to TRBJ1-5. From germline, CDR1 is SGHVS and CDR2 FNYEAQ. This CDR3 is 14 amino acids long. The CDR3 region is CASSLGVDPTHQHF.

This sequence joins TRBV12-3 or TRBV12-4 and TRBJ1-3. There are 14 residues in the CDR3. CDR3 sequence reads: CASSIGGSGNTIYF.

V gene TRBV11-2 combines with J gene TRBJ2-7; no DNA is available, so the TRBD1 call from TCRdb remains unchecked. The CDR3 contains 19 residues. Germline values: CDR1 SGHAT, CDR2 FQNNGV. This chain's CDR3 is CASSLLSGQGVVRGSEQYF.

The chain carries TRBV6-1 and TRBJ1-3. Germline CDR1 reads MNHNS; CDR2 reads SASEGT. The CDR3 is made up of 15 amino acids. CDR3 residues: CASIEGKLSGNTIYF.

The V and J genes are TRBV5-5 and TRBJ2-5; TCRdb lists TRBD1, though no DNA is available to test this call. This CDR3 region has 17 residues. Germline V gene data show CDR1 as SGHKS and CDR2 as YYEKEE (reference sequence). The CDR3: CASSLGSLRGLGETQYF.

CDR3 region: CASSPGGGFRGDTEAFF. The rearrangement links TRBV7-2 to TRBJ1-1. The CDR3 is made up of 17 amino acids. Germline CDR1 reads SGHTA; CDR2 reads FQGNSA.

The V call is TRBV7-2, the J call TRBJ2-1. Germline V lookup: CDR1 SGHTA, CDR2 FQGNSA. The CDR3 sequence is 15 residues long. The CDR3 reads CASSLVTTLRDEQFF. Full variable domain (outside the CDR3, taken from reference TRBV7-2 and TRBJ2-1): GAGVSQSPSNKVTEKGKDVELRCDPISGHTALYWYRQSLGQGLEFLIYFQGNSAPDKSGLPSDRFSAERTGGSVSTLTIQRTQQEDSAVYLCASSLVTTLRDEQFFGPGTRLTVL.

The chain employs TRBV7-2 and TRBJ2-1; TCRdb indicates TRBD1, and absent DNA this call remains unverified. This CDR3 region has 15 residues. Germline V gives CDR1 SGHTA, CDR2 FQGNSA. CDR3 sequence reads: CASSSLPGTYNEQFF.

The chain combines TRBV4-2 with TRBJ1-5; TCRdb picks TRBD1, but there is no DNA to check that call. CDR1 LGHNA and CDR2 YNFKEQ come from the germline V gene. This CDR3 contains 15 residues. The CDR3 sequence: CASSHGDMSNQPQHF.

The CDR3 here is CASSYTGGARSPLHF. The rearrangement links TRBV6-2 or TRBV6-3 to TRBJ1-6; TCRdb indicates TRBD1, and absent DNA this call remains unverified. Germline assignment: CDR1 MNHEY and CDR2 SVGEGT. This CDR3 has 15 residues.

The chain links TRBV9 to TRBJ2-7; TCRdb's D call, TRBD1, is unchecked because there is no DNA. The germline CDR1 and CDR2 sequences are SGDLS and YYNGEE. CDR3 length equals 14 residues. This chain's CDR3 is CASSAGTGGQEQYF.

The chain is built from TRBV5-5 and TRBJ2-7; without DNA, the TCRdb call of TRBD1 cannot be checked. This CDR3 contains 15 residues. Germline values: CDR1 SGHKS, CDR2 YYEKEE (reference sequence). The CDR3 is CASTDLGDNSYEQYF. The variable domain in full, with the rest retrieved from reference TRBV5-5 and TRBJ2-7, is DAGVTQSPTHLIKTRGQQVTLRCSPISGHKSVSWYQQVLGQGPQFIFQYYEKEERGRGNFPDRFSARQFPNYSSELNVNALLLGDSALYLCASTDLGDNSYEQYFGPGTRLTVT.

The chain employs TRBV6-2 or TRBV6-3 and TRBJ2-7; TCRdb selects TRBD2, and the lack of DNA leaves this call unchecked. Germline CDR1 reads MNHEY; CDR2 reads SVGEGT. CDR3 size: 16 residues. The CDR3 here is CASTRLAGLSSYEQYF.

The rearrangement uses TRBV28 and TRBJ2-7; the D call of TRBD2 rests on TCRdb alone, since no DNA is present to check it. The germline V gene encodes CDR1 MDHEN and CDR2 SYDVKM. The CDR3 loop spans 15 amino acids. The chain's CDR3 is CASRTTGTVSYEQYF. Full variable domain (rest looked up from reference TRBV28 and TRBJ2-7): DVKVTQSSRYLVKRTGEKVFLECVQDMDHENMFWYRQDPGLGLRLIYFSYDVKMKEKGDIPEGYSVSREKKERFSLILESASTNQTSMYLCASRTTGTVSYEQYFGPGTRLTVT.

The genes are TRBV7-9 and TRBJ2-3. The CDR3 has 12 amino acids. Germline V lookup: CDR1 SEHNR, CDR2 FQNEAQ (reference sequence). The CDR3 loop reads CASSHRTDTQYF.

This sequence joins TRBV18 and TRBJ2-3; TCRdb lists TRBD1, though no DNA is available to test this call. This CDR3 region has 16 residues. Germline V CDR1 and CDR2: KGHSH, LQKENI. The CDR3 region is CASSSGTPNFGDTQYF.

The gene calls are TRBV6-1 and TRBJ1-1. The CDR3 spans 17 residues. Germline V gene sequence: CDR1 MNHNS, CDR2 SASEGT. The CDR3 is CASSEVFLLGMNTEAFF.

J is TRBJ2-7 and V is TRBV6-2 or TRBV6-3. The germline CDR1 and CDR2 sequences are MNHEY and SVGEGT. The length of the CDR3 is 13 residues. The CDR3 sequence is CASSSETYYEQYF.

The chain has TRBV15 and TRBJ2-3; TCRdb picks TRBD2, but there is no DNA to check that call. Germline-derived CDR1 and CDR2 are LNHNV and YYDKDF (reference sequence). The CDR3 spans 17 residues. This CDR3 reads CATRVTSGALSTDTQYF.

V and J are TRBV19 and TRBJ2-7; TCRdb's assignment of TRBD1 cannot be checked, as there is no DNA. There are 15 residues in the CDR3. Germline V gene lookup returns CDR1 LNHDA and CDR2 SQIVND (reference sequence). The CDR3: CASSIGQGAAYEQYF. Combining the CDR3 with reference TRBV19 and TRBJ2-7 gives the whole variable domain DGGITQSPKYLFRKEGQNVTLSCEQNLNHDAMYWYRQDPGQGLRLIYYSQIVNDFQKGDIAEGYSVSREKKESFPLTVTSAQKNPTAFYLCASSIGQGAAYEQYFGPGTRLTVT.

The genes are TRBV20-1 and TRBJ1-5. The germline CDR1 and CDR2 sequences are DFQATT and SNEGSKA (reference sequence). This CDR3 has 18 amino acids. The chain's CDR3 is CSAGLRGSEEYSNQPQHF.

This chain uses TRBV12-3 or TRBV12-4 with TRBJ2-7; TCRdb gives TRBD1 as the D gene, but with no DNA this cannot be confirmed. This CDR3 region has 13 residues. CDR3 amino acids: CASSRAVSYEQYF.

This chain connects TRBV20-1 to TRBJ2-1; lacking DNA, the TRBD1 call made by TCRdb goes unchecked. The CDR3 sequence is 14 residues long. The germline V gene has CDR1 DFQATT and CDR2 SNEGSKA (reference sequence). The CDR3 here is CSASRGGRQSEQFF.

The chain links TRBV6-1 to TRBJ1-4; absent DNA, TCRdb's TRBD1 call cannot be checked. The CDR3 contains 15 residues. The germline V gene has CDR1 MNHNS and CDR2 SASEGT. CDR3 region: CASSEGWGNNEKLFF.

The chain carries TRBV5-1 and TRBJ2-5; the D call of TRBD1 rests on TCRdb alone, since no DNA is present to check it. From germline, CDR1 is SGHRS and CDR2 YFSETQ. The CDR3 extends over 15 amino acids. CDR3 in amino acids: CASSSQGAFEETQYF.

J is TRBJ1-2 and V is TRBV7-9; without DNA, the TCRdb call of TRBD1 cannot be checked. The CDR3 consists of 14 residues. Germline CDR1 reads SEHNR; CDR2 reads FQNEAQ (reference sequence). The CDR3 region is CASSPPGQSEGYTF.